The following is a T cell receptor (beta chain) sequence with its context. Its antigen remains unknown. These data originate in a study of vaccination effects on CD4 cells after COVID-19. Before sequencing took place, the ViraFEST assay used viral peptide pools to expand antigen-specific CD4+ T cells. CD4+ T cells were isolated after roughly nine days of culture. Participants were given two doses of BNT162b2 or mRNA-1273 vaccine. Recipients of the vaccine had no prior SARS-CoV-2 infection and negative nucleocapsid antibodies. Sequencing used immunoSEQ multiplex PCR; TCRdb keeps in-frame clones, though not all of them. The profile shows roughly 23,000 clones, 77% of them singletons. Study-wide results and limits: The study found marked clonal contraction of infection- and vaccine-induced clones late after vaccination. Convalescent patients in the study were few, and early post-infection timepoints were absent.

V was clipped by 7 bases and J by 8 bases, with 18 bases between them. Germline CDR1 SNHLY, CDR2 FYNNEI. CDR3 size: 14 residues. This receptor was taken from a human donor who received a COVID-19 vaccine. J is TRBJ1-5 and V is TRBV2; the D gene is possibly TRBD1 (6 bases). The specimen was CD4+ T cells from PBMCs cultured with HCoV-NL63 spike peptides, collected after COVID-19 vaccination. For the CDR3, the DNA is TGTGCCAGCAAGGGGGACGGGGACCTTGAGCCCCAGCATTTT. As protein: CASKGDGDLEPQHF.